This T cell receptor beta chain was profiled in a study of CD8 T cells in ankylosing spondylitis. General observations from the study: Reportedly, significant enrichment of disease-linked clones occurred in matched ankylosing spondylitis synovial fluid.

There are 13 residues in the CDR3. The V gene lost 4 bases and the J gene lost 7 bases, with 11 bases spanning the gap. Generation of TCR beta libraries employed quantitative 5'-RACE incorporating molecular barcodes. TCRdb processed the 5' RACE reads anew with MiXCR; each CDR3 protein has one entry. The sample gives fewer than 400,000 distinct CDR3 sequences, roughly 14% of which show up once; roughly 0.99% is in the top ten. This clonotype was counted only a few times. Its antigen is as yet unknown. The sequencing input was blood, either unsorted or a sorted T cell fraction (not recorded which). The sequence was collected from a male donor with ankylosing spondylitis or in good health (not recorded which). V is TRBV12-3 or TRBV12-4 and J is TRBJ2-1; no clear D gene. This CDR3 reads CASSSTTTNEQFF. The CDR3, as DNA: TGTGCCAGCAGTTCTACAACGACTAATGAGCAGTTCTTC.